Following are 31 T cell receptor beta chains from one sample sequenced in a study of Graves' ophthalmopathy and Graves' hyperthyroidism. Using RNA transcripts, the TCR beta CDR3 regions were amplified. First-round RT-PCR employed HTBI primers, with a second-round multiplex PCR after it. From the multiplex PCR reads, TCRdb called clonotypes with MiXCR, one entry per CDR3 protein. The sample has 500,000 to 700,000 distinct CDR3 sequences; 20% to 25% are singletons. Sequenced input: peripheral blood. These receptors were taken from a woman younger than 30 with stable Graves' hyperthyroidism. Some clones in this sample may be carry-over from other donors' samples.

In this sample, this clonotype turned up many times. This chain uses TRBV28 with TRBJ2-7; D unclear. V lost 4 bases and J lost 5, with 3 bases in between. This CDR3 region has 10 residues. Germline assignment: CDR1 MDHEN and CDR2 SYDVKM. The CDR3 nucleotides read TGTGCCAGCAGTTCTGACGAGCAGTACTTC. As protein: CASSSDEQYF.

The chain combines TRBV12-3 or TRBV12-4 with TRBJ1-1; 8 positions match TRBD1. The CDR3 runs 14 residues. V dropped 7 bases and J dropped 5; count of bases not matched to a gene: 9. CDR3 nucleotides: TGTGCCAGCACCCACGGGACAGGTGTAACTGAAGCTTTCTTT. Its translation is CASTHGTGVTEAFF.

This clonotype has at least ten counts. The rearrangement joins TRBV20-1 to TRBJ2-7, with D hard to call. The length of the CDR3 is 12 residues. With 2 bases removed from V and 4 bases from J, the gap between germline ends came to 9 bases. Per the germline V gene, CDR1 is DFQATT and CDR2 is SNEGSKA (reference sequence). The CDR3 region is CSARKPSYEQYF. The DNA of the CDR3 is TGCAGTGCTAGAAAACCAAGTTACGAGCAGTACTTC.

Remarks on this clonotype: This may stem from a read error, because a much larger clone lies one nucleotide away. The conserved final phenylalanine or tryptophan is absent from the CDR3, which likely points to a read error. V is TRBV27 and J is TRBJ2-7; 10 nucleotides match TRBD1. This CDR3 contains 14 residues. Per germline, CDR1 MNHEY and CDR2 SMNVEV (reference sequence). J was trimmed by 4 bases and V by 3 bases; bases with no gene match: 3. The CDR3 loop reads CASSFWTGGYEQYS. The CDR3 coding sequence is TGTGCCAGCAGTTTTTGGACAGGGGGTTACGAGCAGTACTCC.

This clonotype was seen at least ten times. The CDR3 sequence: CSAIPRGLLAKNIQYF. Here the CDR3 DNA reads TGCAGTGCTATTCCCCGGGGATTACTAGCCAAAAACATTCAGTACTTC. This sequence joins TRBV20-1 and TRBJ2-4; the D gene is possibly TRBD2 (5 bases). Germline CDR1 is DFQATT and CDR2 is SNEGSKA (reference sequence). Trimming took off 4 bases at V and 0 bases at J, with 16 bases between the two ends. The CDR3 runs 16 residues.

Many counts were recorded for this clonotype. The chain is built from TRBV12-3 or TRBV12-4 and TRBJ2-4; D perhaps matches TRBD1 (6 bases). The CDR3 is made up of 15 amino acids. The V gene lost 5 bases and the J gene lost 2 bases, with 13 bases spanning the gap. CDR3 DNA: TGTGCCAGCAGTCTACAGGGTTGGTCCAAAAACATTCAGTACTTC. The encoded protein is CASSLQGWSKNIQYF.

The chain carries TRBV6-2 or TRBV6-3 and TRBJ1-3; D not certain. The CDR3 contains 15 residues. V was trimmed by 6 bases and J by 0 bases, leaving 12 bases between them. Germline V gene data show CDR1 as MNHEY and CDR2 as SVGEGT. CDR3 nucleotides: TGTGCCAGCAGCACCCGACGGAACTCTGGAAACACCATATATTTT. As protein: CASSTRRNSGNTIYF.

Ten or more counts support this clonotype. The chain uses TRBV12-3 or TRBV12-4 and TRBJ1-2; TRBD1 matches at 10 bases. The CDR3 runs 15 residues. Unmatched junction bases numbered 8, after V lost 6 bases and J lost 4 bases. CDR3 DNA: TGTGCCAGCAGCCCGGACAGGGGGGATTTCTATGGCTACACCTTC. As protein: CASSPDRGDFYGYTF.

This clonotype was seen repeatedly, ten times or more. V and J are TRBV12-3 or TRBV12-4 and TRBJ1-5, with TRBD1 matching 10 bases. V trimming: 6 bases; J trimming: 6 bases; junction bases outside the gene matches: 5. The CDR3 is made up of 14 amino acids. In DNA form, the CDR3 reads TGTGCCAGCAGACCAGGACAGGGGGTTCAGCCCCAGCATTTT. It specifies CASRPGQGVQPQHF.

The J gene is TRBJ2-7, the V gene TRBV15, with TRBD1 matching over 7 bases. From germline, CDR1 is LNHNV and CDR2 YYDKDF (reference sequence). The J segment lost 6 bases and the V segment lost 0 bases, leaving 8 bases of the junction unmatched. The CDR3 consists of 15 residues. Written as DNA, the CDR3 is TGTGCCACCAGCAGAGATACGTGGGCAGGGGGCGAGCAGTACTTC. It specifies CATSRDTWAGGEQYF.

This clonotype has at least ten counts. J is TRBJ2-7 and V is TRBV7-8; D unresolved. From germline, CDR1 is SGHVS and CDR2 FQNEAQ. This CDR3 contains 13 residues. V lost 5 bases and J lost 7, with 15 bases in between. The CDR3, as DNA: TGTGCCAGCAGCCCCGAATCGGTAAAGGAGCAGTACTTC. Protein product: CASSPESVKEQYF. The full variable domain, with the rest looked up from reference TRBV7-8 and TRBJ2-7, is GAGVSQSPRYKVAKRGQDVALRCDPISGHVSLFWYQQALGQGPEFLTYFQNEAQLDKSGLPSDRFFAERPEGSVSTLKIQRTQQEDSAVYLCASSPESVKEQYFGPGTRLTVT.

This clonotype was seen at least ten times. The chain carries TRBV13 and TRBJ2-2; 7 bases agree with TRBD1. The germline V gene has CDR1 PRHDT and CDR2 FYEKMQ (reference sequence). V shed 1 base and J 6 bases; nucleotides not matched to a gene: 11. There are 17 residues in the CDR3. The CDR3 spells CASSLDPRGYSAGELFF. For the CDR3, the DNA is TGTGCCAGCAGCTTAGATCCCAGGGGGTATTCGGCCGGGGAGCTGTTTTTT.

This clonotype was seen a single time. The V and J genes are TRBV18 and TRBJ1-5; no firm D call. V was cut by 3 bases and J by 7 bases, with 10 bases left in between. CDR3 length: 13 residues. Per the germline V gene, CDR1 is KGHSH and CDR2 is LQKENI. CDR3 amino acids: CASSPERQQPQHF. As DNA, the CDR3 is TGTGCCAGCTCACCGGAGAGGCAACAGCCCCAGCATTTT.

This clonotype has more than one count but fewer than ten. In DNA, the CDR3 is TGTGCCAGCAGCGCGGGCCTTATCTCTGGAAACACCATATATTTT. Encoded protein: CASSAGLISGNTIYF. V and J are TRBV9 and TRBJ1-3; D is ambiguous. This CDR3 is 15 amino acids long. Trimming left V 3 bases short and J 0 bases short, with 10 bases between. CDR1 and CDR2 from the germline V gene are SGDLS and YYNGEE. Supplemented by reference TRBV9 and TRBJ1-3, the full variable domain reads DSGVTQTPKHLITATGQRVTLRCSPRSGDLSVYWYQQSLDQGLQFLIQYYNGEERAKGNILERFSAQQFPDLHSELNLSSLELGDSALYFCASSAGLISGNTIYFGEGSWLTVV.

This clonotype was seen many times. V and J are TRBV7-8 and TRBJ2-7; unclear D gene. The CDR3 contains 15 residues. Germline lookup yields CDR1 SGHVS and CDR2 FQNEAQ. Trimming removed 7 bases from V and 0 bases from J, with 16 bases in between. The CDR3 protein is CASNLQARASYEQYF. The CDR3, as DNA: TGTGCCAGCAACCTCCAGGCTAGGGCCTCCTACGAGCAGTACTTC.

In this sample, this clonotype turned up many times. The chain recombines TRBV4-1 with TRBJ2-4; D unclear. The V and J ends lost 1 base and 8 bases respectively, with 12 bases between them. The CDR3 has 14 amino acids. Germline-derived CDR1 and CDR2 are MGHRA and YSYEKL. The CDR3 DNA reads TGCGCCAGCAGCCAAGTGGGTAGGGTGGACATTCAGTACTTC. Its translation: CASSQVGRVDIQYF.

This clonotype was seen repeatedly, ten times or more. The V gene is TRBV25-1, the J gene TRBJ1-1; no clear D gene. This CDR3 spans 13 amino acids. Germline lookup yields CDR1 MGHDK and CDR2 SYGVNS. V was pared by 3 bases and J by 1 base, with 6 bases between. The CDR3 DNA reads as TGTGCCAGCAGTGACCCAGGGAACACTGAAGCTTTCTTT. Residues: CASSDPGNTEAFF.

This clonotype occurred many times. The CDR3 protein is CASHKPKNGELFF. The CDR3 DNA is TGTGCCAGTCATAAACCCAAGAACGGGGAGCTGTTTTTT. The chain has TRBV12-3 or TRBV12-4 and TRBJ2-2; D gene uncertain. CDR3 size: 13 residues. Trimming took 9 bases from V and 7 from J, leaving 15 bases between them.

CDR3 residues: CASSQTGAYSNQPQHF. As DNA, the CDR3 is TGTGCCAGCAGCCAGACAGGGGCTTATAGCAATCAGCCCCAGCATTTT. The chain uses TRBV6-1 and TRBJ1-5, with 8 bases identical to TRBD1. This CDR3 is built from 16 residues. The V gene end was trimmed by 6 bases and the J gene end by 0 bases; junction bases not matched to a gene: 7. CDR1 and CDR2 (germline): MNHNS, SASEGT.

Only a few counts were recorded for this clonotype. The chain carries TRBV2 and TRBJ1-1, with 8 bases aligning to TRBD1. Trimming took 10 bases from V and 3 from J; bases not matched to a gene: 13. Germline CDR1 and CDR2: SNHLY and FYNNEI. The CDR3 sequence is 15 residues long. The CDR3 sequence is CATILDRGLYTEAFF. CDR3 sequence (DNA): TGTGCCACCATACTAGACAGGGGACTCTACACTGAAGCTTTCTTT.

The table lists this clonotype with many counts. The chain employs TRBV9 and TRBJ1-2, with 12 positions matching TRBD1. This CDR3 is built from 18 residues. Looked up from germline, CDR1 is SGDLS and CDR2 is YYNGEE. Trimming at V came to 3 bases and at J to 4 bases, leaving 13 bases not matched to a gene. Written as DNA, the CDR3 is TGTGCCAGCAGCGAGGGGACAGGGGGCATTTTACGCCCCTATGGCTACACCTTC. Translated, it gives CASSEGTGGILRPYGYTF.

The V gene is TRBV24-1, the J gene TRBJ2-3; the match to TRBD2 covers 10 bases. The CDR3 has 16 amino acids. Trimming took 4 bases from V and 2 from J; bases not matched to a gene: 5. The germline V gene has CDR1 KGHDR and CDR2 SFDVKD. The chain's CDR3 is CATSERSGGPTDTQYF. CDR3 sequence (DNA): TGTGCCACCAGTGAACGTAGCGGGGGGCCCACAGATACGCAGTATTTT.

This clonotype was recorded at least ten times. This chain links TRBV11-2 with TRBJ1-2; possible D gene TRBD1, 6 bases. Trimming removed 0 bases at V and 6 bases at J, with 11 bases between. The CDR3 consists of 14 residues. Germline values: CDR1 SGHAT, CDR2 FQNNGV. The CDR3 DNA sequence: TGTGCCAGCAGCTTAGATCAGGGGCGAGATGGCTACACCTTC. Its translation: CASSLDQGRDGYTF.

This clonotype has only one observation. The gene calls are TRBV15 and TRBJ1-2; TRBD1 might be the D (5 bases). The CDR3 has 14 residues. Trimming stripped 1 base from V and 6 bases from J, with 12 bases between. Germline-derived CDR1 and CDR2 are LNHNV and YYDKDF (reference sequence). The CDR3 loop reads CATSRGGGRHGYTF. Written as DNA, the CDR3 is TGTGCCACCAGCAGAGGCGGGGGACGGCATGGCTACACCTTC. Variable domain in full (rest from reference TRBV15 and TRBJ1-2): DAMVIQNPRYQVTQFGKPVTLSCSQTLNHNVMYWYQQKSSQAPKLLFHYYDKDFNNEADTPDNFQSRRPNTSFCFLDIRSPGLGDTAMYLCATSRGGGRHGYTFGSGTRLTVV.

This clonotype was seen at least ten times. The chain combines TRBV6-2 or TRBV6-3 with TRBJ1-1; D remains unclear. The germline V gene has CDR1 MNHEY and CDR2 SVGEGT. V was shortened by 8 bases and J by 10 bases, with 17 bases between the two germline ends. The length of the CDR3 is 12 residues. The CDR3 here is CASGNNAYGAFF. In DNA, the CDR3 is TGTGCCAGCGGTAACAACGCCTACGGAGCTTTCTTT.

This clonotype was seen many times. The rearrangement uses TRBV6-5 and TRBJ1-5; no clear D gene. The CDR3 loop spans 15 amino acids. CDR1 and CDR2 (germline): MNHEY, SVGAGI. Trimming left V 6 bases short and J 5 bases short, with 17 bases between. CDR3 bases: TGTGCCAGCAGAACGGGGAGAGGGAGTTATCAGCCCCAGCATTTT. Its protein product is CASRTGRGSYQPQHF.

This clonotype was seen ten or more times. This chain connects TRBV6-2 or TRBV6-3 to TRBJ1-5; no clear D. The germline CDR1 and CDR2 sequences are MNHEY and SVGEGT. Trimming pared 0 bases from V and 6 bases from J, leaving 9 bases between. CDR3 length: 14 residues. DNA for the CDR3: TGTGCCAGCAGTTACTCGACCATGGGTCAGCCCCAGCATTTT. Translated: CASSYSTMGQPQHF.

This clonotype was seen at least ten times. The chain uses TRBV6-5 and TRBJ2-2; TRBD1 matches 7 bases. The J segment lost 2 bases and the V segment lost 7 bases, leaving 4 bases of the junction unmatched. The CDR3 runs to 14 residues. Germline CDR1 is MNHEY and CDR2 is SVGAGI. CDR3 coding DNA: TGTGCCAGCAAAAGACAGGGAAACACCGGGGAGCTGTTTTTT. It codes for CASKRQGNTGELFF.

The chain couples TRBV6-1 to TRBJ2-4; D may correspond to TRBD1 or TRBD2 (5 bases each). V was clipped by 6 bases and J by 1 base, with 13 bases between them. There are 15 residues in the CDR3. CDR1 MNHNS and CDR2 SASEGT come from the germline V gene. The CDR3 loop is CASRGVEGAKNIQYF. CDR3 nucleotide sequence: TGTGCCAGCAGGGGGGTCGAGGGTGCCAAAAACATTCAGTACTTC.

The chain combines TRBV10-3 with TRBJ1-3; 9 positions match TRBD1. CDR3 length equals 17 residues. Germline loops: CDR1 ENHRY, CDR2 SYGVKD. With V trimmed by 6 bases and J by 3 bases, 12 bases remained unmatched. Here the CDR3 reads CAISSSSTGGRGNTIYF. CDR3 sequence (DNA): TGTGCCATCAGCTCTTCTTCGACAGGGGGACGTGGAAACACCATATATTTT.

The V call is TRBV15, the J call TRBJ2-5; 10 bases match TRBD1. There are 15 residues in the CDR3. From germline, CDR1 is LNHNV and CDR2 YYDKDF (reference sequence). The trim removed 3 bases at V and 9 bases at J, leaving 10 bases unmatched. CDR3 sequence: CATSSRPGTGVSQYF. In DNA, the CDR3 is TGTGCCACCAGCAGCCGCCCCGGGACAGGGGTTTCCCAGTACTTC.